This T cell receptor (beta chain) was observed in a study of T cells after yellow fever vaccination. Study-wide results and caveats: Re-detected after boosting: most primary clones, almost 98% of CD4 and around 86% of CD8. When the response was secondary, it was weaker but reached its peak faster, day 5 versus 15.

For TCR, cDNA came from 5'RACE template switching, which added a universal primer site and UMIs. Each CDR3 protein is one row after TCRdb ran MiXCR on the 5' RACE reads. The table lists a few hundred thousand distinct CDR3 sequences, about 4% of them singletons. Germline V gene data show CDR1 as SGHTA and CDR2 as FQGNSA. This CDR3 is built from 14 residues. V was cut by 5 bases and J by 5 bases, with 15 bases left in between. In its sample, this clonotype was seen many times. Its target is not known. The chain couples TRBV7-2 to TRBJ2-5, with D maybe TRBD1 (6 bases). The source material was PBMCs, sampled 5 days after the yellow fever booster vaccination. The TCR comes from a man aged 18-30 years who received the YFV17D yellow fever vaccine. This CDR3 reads CASSPGTTFETQYF. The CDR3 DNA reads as TGTGCCAGCAGCCCCGGGACAACCTTCGAGACCCAGTACTTC.